These T cell receptor beta chains were read from a single sample in a study of blood T cell repertoires in COVID-19. Repertoires were generated with immunoSEQ multiplex PCR, while TCRdb's copy carries only in-frame clones and drops some. Among 35,000 to 50,000 clones listed, about 87% were seen once. The sequenced sample was peripheral blood. These receptors all stem from a man in his 60s with active COVID-19. Both conserved end residues are part of each CDR3. Each record gives: clone size, V gene, D gene, J gene, CDR3 DNA, CDR3 protein. D genes are given only for firm matches. Part of the rows lack a size; the others show once, few, many or a class for expanded clones.

clone_size: -; v_call: TRBV7-9; d_call: -; j_call: TRBJ1-1; cdr3_nt: TGTGCCAGCGGGGGGGGTGAAGCTTTCTTT; cdr3_aa: CASGGGEAFF
clone_size: -; v_call: TRBV5-1; d_call: -; j_call: TRBJ1-3; cdr3_nt: TGCGCCAGCAGCTTGGTCGTCGGAGAGGGAGCCGGAAACACCATATATTTT; cdr3_aa: CASSLVVGEGAGNTIYF
clone_size: -; v_call: TRBV28; d_call: TRBD2; j_call: TRBJ2-7; cdr3_nt: TGTGCCAGCAGTTTACTAGCGGGGGGGAACGAGCAGTACTTC; cdr3_aa: CASSLLAGGNEQYF
clone_size: -; v_call: TRBV5-4; d_call: -; j_call: TRBJ2-7; cdr3_nt: TGTGCCAGCAGCTTGGCAGGGGACTCCTACGAGCAGTACTTC; cdr3_aa: CASSLAGDSYEQYF
clone_size: -; v_call: TRBV5-6; d_call: -; j_call: TRBJ2-5; cdr3_nt: TGTGCCAGCAGCCGGGGAACCAAAGAGACCCAGTACTTC; cdr3_aa: CASSRGTKETQYF
clone_size: once; v_call: TRBV5-4; d_call: TRBD2; j_call: TRBJ2-2; cdr3_nt: TGTGCCAGCAGCGAACTAGCGGGAGGGGCAGGCGGGGAGCTGTTTTTT; cdr3_aa: CASSELAGGAGGELFF
clone_size: -; v_call: TRBV5-1; d_call: TRBD2; j_call: TRBJ2-3; cdr3_nt: TGCGCCCGCAGCCTCTGGGGGGGGTCGGCAGATACGCAGTATTTT; cdr3_aa: CARSLWGGSADTQYF
clone_size: -; v_call: TRBV19; d_call: TRBD2; j_call: TRBJ2-1; cdr3_nt: TGTGCCAGTAGTCCACCGGGACTAGCTATCAATGAGCAGTTCTTC; cdr3_aa: CASSPPGLAINEQFF
clone_size: -; v_call: TRBV27; d_call: -; j_call: TRBJ2-2; cdr3_nt: TGTGCCAGCAGTCCCCTCCGGGGGTTTAACACCGGGGAGCTGTTTTTT; cdr3_aa: CASSPLRGFNTGELFF
clone_size: -; v_call: TRBV30; d_call: TRBD1; j_call: TRBJ1-1; cdr3_nt: TGTGCCTGGAGTCGGGACAGCCAGTTCCCTGAAGCTTTCTTT; cdr3_aa: CAWSRDSQFPEAFF
clone_size: -; v_call: TRBV18; d_call: -; j_call: TRBJ1-3; cdr3_nt: TGTGCCAGCTCACCGTCTTTGCCTAGCACTGGAAACACCATATATTTT; cdr3_aa: CASSPSLPSTGNTIYF
clone_size: -; v_call: TRBV7-8; d_call: TRBD1; j_call: TRBJ2-6; cdr3_nt: TGTGCCAGCAAGGGGGACAGGAGAACCCCTGACTTCTCTGGGGCCAACGTCCTGACTTTC; cdr3_aa: CASKGDRRTPDFSGANVLTF
clone_size: -; v_call: TRBV6-5; d_call: -; j_call: TRBJ2-3; cdr3_nt: TGTGCCAGCAGTTCCTCCCGGACTACTTCCACAGATACGCAGTATTTT; cdr3_aa: CASSSSRTTSTDTQYF
clone_size: -; v_call: TRBV28; d_call: TRBD1; j_call: TRBJ2-7; cdr3_nt: TGTGCCAGCAGGAGGACAGGGGGGTACGAGCAGTACTTC; cdr3_aa: CASRRTGGYEQYF
clone_size: -; v_call: TRBV28; d_call: -; j_call: TRBJ2-1; cdr3_nt: TGTGCCAGCAGTTTACGGTCTAATGAGCAGTTCTTC; cdr3_aa: CASSLRSNEQFF
clone_size: -; v_call: TRBV3-1/TRBV3-2; d_call: TRBD1; j_call: TRBJ1-6; cdr3_nt: TGTGCCAGCAGCCTTACAGGGGGTAGCTATAATTCACCCCTCCACTTT; cdr3_aa: CASSLTGGSYNSPLHF
clone_size: once; v_call: TRBV7-9; d_call: TRBD1; j_call: TRBJ2-7; cdr3_nt: TGTGCCAGCAGCGCAACGGGACAGGTCTCCGAGCAGTACTTC; cdr3_aa: CASSATGQVSEQYF
clone_size: -; v_call: TRBV7-2; d_call: -; j_call: TRBJ1-3; cdr3_nt: TGTGCCAGCAGCTTAGTGGGGGCCCGGGCCAACACCATATATTTT; cdr3_aa: CASSLVGARANTIYF
clone_size: -; v_call: TRBV2; d_call: -; j_call: TRBJ1-2; cdr3_nt: TGTGCCAGCAGTGAAGATCGCGGTCACTATGGCTACACCTTC; cdr3_aa: CASSEDRGHYGYTF
clone_size: -; v_call: TRBV19; d_call: TRBD2; j_call: TRBJ2-4; cdr3_nt: TGTGCCAGTACGGGCGGGGGGGCCAAAAACATTCAGTACTTC; cdr3_aa: CASTGGGAKNIQYF
clone_size: once; v_call: TRBV28; d_call: TRBD1; j_call: TRBJ2-1; cdr3_nt: TGTGCCAGCACCAAAGACAGGGGGAGCAATGAGCAGTTCTTC; cdr3_aa: CASTKDRGSNEQFF
clone_size: -; v_call: TRBV19; d_call: TRBD2; j_call: TRBJ2-2; cdr3_nt: TGTGCCAGTAGTCCCTGGGCGCGGGGGGGCCCCACCGGGGAGCTGTTTTTT; cdr3_aa: CASSPWARGGPTGELFF
clone_size: -; v_call: TRBV19; d_call: TRBD2; j_call: TRBJ2-1; cdr3_nt: TGTGCCAGTAGTCCGGGACTAGCGGGAGGGCGCTCCTACAATGAGCAGTTCTTC; cdr3_aa: CASSPGLAGGRSYNEQFF
clone_size: -; v_call: TRBV5-1; d_call: TRBD2; j_call: TRBJ2-1; cdr3_nt: TGCGCCAGCCATAGCGGGAGGGCCGGGGGGCAGTTCTTC; cdr3_aa: CASHSGRAGGQFF
clone_size: -; v_call: TRBV5-1; d_call: TRBD1; j_call: TRBJ2-1; cdr3_nt: TGCGCCAGCAGCCTTCGGACAGGGGGCATAAATGAGCAGTTCTTC; cdr3_aa: CASSLRTGGINEQFF
clone_size: -; v_call: TRBV5-4; d_call: TRBD1; j_call: TRBJ1-2; cdr3_nt: TGTGCCAGCAGTGGGGGGACAGGGAACTATGGCTACACCTTC; cdr3_aa: CASSGGTGNYGYTF
clone_size: -; v_call: TRBV6-4; d_call: TRBD1; j_call: TRBJ2-1; cdr3_nt: TGTGCCAGCAGTGAGACTACCGGGACAGGGACTATCTTC; cdr3_aa: CASSETTGTGTIF
clone_size: -; v_call: TRBV24-1; d_call: -; j_call: TRBJ1-1; cdr3_nt: TGTGCCACCAGTGACCCGGACACTGAAGCTTTCTTT; cdr3_aa: CATSDPDTEAFF
clone_size: -; v_call: TRBV30; d_call: -; j_call: TRBJ2-6; cdr3_nt: TGTGCCTGGAGTCGCTCTGGGGCCAACGTCCTGACTTTC; cdr3_aa: CAWSRSGANVLTF
clone_size: -; v_call: TRBV7-8; d_call: TRBD1; j_call: TRBJ1-2; cdr3_nt: TGTGCCAGCAGCTTAGACGGGACAGGGCTTAACTATGGCTACACCTTC; cdr3_aa: CASSLDGTGLNYGYTF
clone_size: -; v_call: TRBV19; d_call: -; j_call: TRBJ2-1; cdr3_nt: TGTGCCAGTACTAAACCCGGTGAGCAGTTCTTC; cdr3_aa: CASTKPGEQFF
clone_size: once; v_call: TRBV5-6; d_call: -; j_call: TRBJ2-7; cdr3_nt: TGTGCCAGCAGCTTGGGTCAGGGCCCCTACGAGCAGTACTTC; cdr3_aa: CASSLGQGPYEQYF